This T cell receptor (beta chain) stems from a study of control samples from healthy donors and cancer patients. TCRdb keeps only in-frame clones here, not all; method: immunoSEQ multiplex PCR. This sample has around 130,000 clones, with 70% to 90% found just once. The CDR3 consists of 12 residues. The germline CDR1 and CDR2 sequences are MNHEY and SVGEGT. Trimming cost V 4 bases and J 8 bases, with 11 bases left between them. Sequences were obtained from blood. The rearrangement uses TRBV6-2 or TRBV6-3 and TRBJ1-2; D ambiguous. This TCR derives from a man aged 45 to 65 in good health. The CDR3, as DNA: TGTGCCAGCAGTTTCCTCCTGAGGGGCTACACCTTC. Protein: CASSFLLRGYTF.